This TCR beta chain came from a study of T cells after yellow fever vaccination. Study context: The fractions with low cell numbers were processed using SMART-Seq v4 Ultra Low Input.

This clonotype has only a few counts. Its antigen remains unknown. Each CDR3 protein is one row after TCRdb ran MiXCR on the 5' RACE reads. The table lists about 160,000 distinct CDR3 sequences, under 7.5% of them singletons. Study outcomes and limitations: Subsequent booster samples again held most clones from primary vaccination (less than 98% CD4, just under 90% CD8). The bulk population could contribute abundant contaminating clonotypes to FACS-sorted repertoires.

Losses at the gene ends were 2 bases for V and 3 bases for J; bases not matched to a gene: 10. The CDR3 is made up of 17 amino acids. Germline V gene data show CDR1 as MNHEY and CDR2 as SMNVEV (reference sequence). The TCR originated in a young man who received the YFV17D yellow fever vaccine. The chain recombines TRBV27 with TRBJ2-3; 8 nucleotides match TRBD2. Here the sequenced sample was CD4+ T cells sorted from PBMCs, taken 5 days after the first yellow fever vaccination. Here the CDR3 reads CASSLPRLAGTTDTQYF. The CDR3, as DNA: TGTGCCAGCAGTTTACCCCGGCTAGCGGGCACAACAGATACGCAGTATTTT.